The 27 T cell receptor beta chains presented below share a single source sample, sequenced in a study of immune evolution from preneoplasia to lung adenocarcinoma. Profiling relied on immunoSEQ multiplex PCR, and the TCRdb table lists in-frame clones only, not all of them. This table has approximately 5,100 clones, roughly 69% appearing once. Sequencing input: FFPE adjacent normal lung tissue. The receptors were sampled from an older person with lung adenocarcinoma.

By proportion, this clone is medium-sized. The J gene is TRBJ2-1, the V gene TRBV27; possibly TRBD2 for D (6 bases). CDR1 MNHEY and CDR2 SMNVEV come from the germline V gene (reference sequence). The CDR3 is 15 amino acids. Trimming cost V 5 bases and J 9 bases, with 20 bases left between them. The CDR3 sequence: CASSVSGSFIGEQFF. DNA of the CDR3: TGTGCCAGCAGTGTAAGCGGGTCCTTCATCGGTGAGCAGTTCTTC.

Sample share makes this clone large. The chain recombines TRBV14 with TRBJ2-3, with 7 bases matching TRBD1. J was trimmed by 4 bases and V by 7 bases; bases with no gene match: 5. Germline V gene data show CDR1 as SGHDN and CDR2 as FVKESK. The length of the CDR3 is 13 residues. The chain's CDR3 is CASNGQVSDTQYF. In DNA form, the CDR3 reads TGTGCCAGCAACGGACAGGTCTCAGATACGCAGTATTTT.

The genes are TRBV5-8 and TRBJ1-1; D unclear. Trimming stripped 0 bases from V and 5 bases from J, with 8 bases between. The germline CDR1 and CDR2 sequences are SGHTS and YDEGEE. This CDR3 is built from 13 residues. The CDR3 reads CASSLAGYTEAFF. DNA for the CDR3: TGTGCCAGCAGCTTGGCAGGATATACTGAAGCTTTCTTT. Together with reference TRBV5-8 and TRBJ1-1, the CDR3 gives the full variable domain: EAGVTQSPTHLIKTRGQQATLRCSPISGHTSVYWYQQALGLGLQFLLWYDEGEERNRGNFPPRFSGRQFPNYSSELNVNALELEDSALYLCASSLAGYTEAFFGQGTRLTVV.

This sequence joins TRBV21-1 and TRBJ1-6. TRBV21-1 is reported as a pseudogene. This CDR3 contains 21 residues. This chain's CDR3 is CASSQSVRGAESDEGNSPLHF. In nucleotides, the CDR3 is TGTGCCAGCAGCCAAAGCGTTCGGGGGGCAGAATCGGATGAGGGTAATTCACCCCTCCACTTT.

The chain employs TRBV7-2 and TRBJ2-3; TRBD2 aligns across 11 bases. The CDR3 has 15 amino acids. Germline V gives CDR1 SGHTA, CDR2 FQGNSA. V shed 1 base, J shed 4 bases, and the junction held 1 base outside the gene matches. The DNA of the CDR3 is TGTGCCAGCAGCTTAGATAGCGGGGGGGCAGATACGCAGTATTTT. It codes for CASSLDSGGADTQYF.

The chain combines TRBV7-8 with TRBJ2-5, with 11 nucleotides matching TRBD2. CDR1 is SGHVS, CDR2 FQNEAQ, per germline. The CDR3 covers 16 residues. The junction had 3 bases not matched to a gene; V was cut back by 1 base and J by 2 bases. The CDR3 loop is CASSLGLAGRQETQYF. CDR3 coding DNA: TGTGCCAGCAGCTTAGGACTAGCGGGGCGACAAGAGACCCAGTACTTC. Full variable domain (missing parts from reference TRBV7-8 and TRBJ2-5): GAGVSQSPRYKVAKRGQDVALRCDPISGHVSLFWYQQALGQGPEFLTYFQNEAQLDKSGLPSDRFFAERPEGSVSTLKIQRTQQEDSAVYLCASSLGLAGRQETQYFGPGTRLLVL.

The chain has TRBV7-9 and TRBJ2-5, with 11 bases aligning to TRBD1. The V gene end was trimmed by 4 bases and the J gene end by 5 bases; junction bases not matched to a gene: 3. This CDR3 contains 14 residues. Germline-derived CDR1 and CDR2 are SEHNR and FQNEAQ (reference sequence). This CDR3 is CASSSRDRGETQYF. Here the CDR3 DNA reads TGTGCCAGCAGCTCCCGGGACAGGGGGGAGACCCAGTACTTC. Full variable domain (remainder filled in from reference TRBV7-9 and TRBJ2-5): DTGVSQNPRHKITKRGQNVTFRCDPISEHNRLYWYRQTLGQGPEFLTYFQNEAQLEKSRLLSDRFSAERPKGSFSTLEIQRTEQGDSAMYLCASSSRDRGETQYFGPGTRLLVL.

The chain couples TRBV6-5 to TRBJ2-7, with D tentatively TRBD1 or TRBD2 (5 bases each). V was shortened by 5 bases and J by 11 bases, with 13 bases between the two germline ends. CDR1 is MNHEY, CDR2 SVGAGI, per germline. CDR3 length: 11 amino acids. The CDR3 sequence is CASSKGPTEYF. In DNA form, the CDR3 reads TGTGCCAGCAGTAAGGGACCCACGGAGTACTTC.

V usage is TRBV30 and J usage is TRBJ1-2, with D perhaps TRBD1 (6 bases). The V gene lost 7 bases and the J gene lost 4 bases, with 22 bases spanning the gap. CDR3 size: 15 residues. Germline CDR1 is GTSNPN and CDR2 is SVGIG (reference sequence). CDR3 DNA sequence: TGTGCCTCTAACAAAAGGGGGGGTAATTTCTATGGCTACACCTTC. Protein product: CASNKRGGNFYGYTF.

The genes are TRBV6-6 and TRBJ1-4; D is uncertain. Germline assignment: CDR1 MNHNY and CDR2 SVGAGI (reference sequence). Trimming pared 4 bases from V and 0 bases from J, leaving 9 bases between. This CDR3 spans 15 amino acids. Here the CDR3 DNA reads TGTGCCAGCAGTTTGCGGGTCCCAACTAATGAAAAACTGTTTTTT. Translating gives CASSLRVPTNEKLFF.

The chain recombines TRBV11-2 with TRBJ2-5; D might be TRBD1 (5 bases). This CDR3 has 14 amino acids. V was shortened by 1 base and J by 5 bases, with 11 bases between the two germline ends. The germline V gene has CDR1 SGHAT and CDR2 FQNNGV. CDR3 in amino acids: CASSLAGRAETQYF. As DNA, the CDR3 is TGTGCCAGCAGCTTAGCGGGCAGGGCGGAGACCCAGTACTTC. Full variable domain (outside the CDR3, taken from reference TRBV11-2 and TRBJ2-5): EAGVAQSPRYKIIEKRQSVAFWCNPISGHATLYWYQQILGQGPKLLIQFQNNGVVDDSQLPKDRFSAERLKGVDSTLKIQPAKLEDSAVYLCASSLAGRAETQYFGPGTRLLVL.

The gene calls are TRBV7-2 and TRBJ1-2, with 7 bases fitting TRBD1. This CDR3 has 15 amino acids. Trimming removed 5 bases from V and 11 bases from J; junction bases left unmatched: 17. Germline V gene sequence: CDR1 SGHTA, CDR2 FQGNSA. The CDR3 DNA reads TGTGCCAGCAGCATATCCGGGACAGATCGTGGGGGGTACACCTTC. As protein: CASSISGTDRGGYTF.

CDR3 amino acids: CASSQVPGGSTEAFF. The CDR3 nucleotides are TGCGCCAGCAGCCAGGTCCCGGGGGGTAGCACTGAAGCTTTCTTT. The chain recombines TRBV4-1 with TRBJ1-1; possibly TRBD1 for D (5 bases). CDR1 MGHRA and CDR2 YSYEKL come from the germline V gene. Deletions cut 3 bases from V and 4 bases from J, with 15 bases between. The CDR3 runs 15 residues.

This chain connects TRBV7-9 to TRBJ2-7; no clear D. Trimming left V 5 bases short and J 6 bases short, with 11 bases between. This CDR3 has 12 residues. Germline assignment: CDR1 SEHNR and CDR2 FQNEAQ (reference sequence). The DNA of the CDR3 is TGTGCCAGCAGCCCAGCCCTGCCCGAGCAGTACTTC. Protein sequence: CASSPALPEQYF.

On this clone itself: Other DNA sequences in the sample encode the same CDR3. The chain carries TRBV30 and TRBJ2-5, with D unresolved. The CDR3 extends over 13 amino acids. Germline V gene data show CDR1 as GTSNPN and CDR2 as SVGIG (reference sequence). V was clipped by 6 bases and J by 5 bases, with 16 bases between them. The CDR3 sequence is CACSKSTRETQYF. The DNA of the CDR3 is TGTGCCTGTTCCAAATCCACAAGGGAGACCCAGTACTTC.

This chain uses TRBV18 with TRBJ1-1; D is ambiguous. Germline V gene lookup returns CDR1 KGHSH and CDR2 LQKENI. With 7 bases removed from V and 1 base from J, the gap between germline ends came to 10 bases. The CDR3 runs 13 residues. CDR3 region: CASFVNRNTEAFF. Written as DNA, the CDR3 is TGTGCCAGCTTTGTAAACAGGAACACTGAAGCTTTCTTT.

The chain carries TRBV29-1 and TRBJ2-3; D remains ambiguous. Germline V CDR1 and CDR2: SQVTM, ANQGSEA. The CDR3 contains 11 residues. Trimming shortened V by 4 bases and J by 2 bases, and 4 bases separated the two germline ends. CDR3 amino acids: CSVVPTDTQYF. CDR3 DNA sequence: TGCAGCGTTGTTCCCACAGATACGCAGTATTTT.

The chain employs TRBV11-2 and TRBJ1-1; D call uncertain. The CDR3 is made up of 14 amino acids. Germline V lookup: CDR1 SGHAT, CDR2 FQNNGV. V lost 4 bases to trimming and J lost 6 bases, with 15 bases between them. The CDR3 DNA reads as TGTGCCAGCAGCTCGGGAAGTCACACTGCTGAAGCTTTCTTT. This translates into CASSSGSHTAEAFF.

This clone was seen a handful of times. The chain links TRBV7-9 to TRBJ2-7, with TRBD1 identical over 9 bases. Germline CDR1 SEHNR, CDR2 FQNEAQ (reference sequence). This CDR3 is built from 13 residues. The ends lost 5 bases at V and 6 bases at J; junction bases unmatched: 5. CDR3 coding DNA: TGTGCCAGCAGCGGGACAGGGAACGGCGAGCAGTACTTC. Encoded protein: CASSGTGNGEQYF.

CDR3 sequence: CASSQDNGRGGIFF. The CDR3 DNA sequence: TGTGCCAGCAGCCAAGATAACGGGCGGGGGGGCATATTCTTC. The chain recombines TRBV4-2 with TRBJ2-1, with 9 bases lining up with TRBD2. This CDR3 has 14 residues. The germline gives CDR1 LGHNA, CDR2 YNFKEQ. V shed 0 bases and J 16 bases; nucleotides not matched to a gene: 10.

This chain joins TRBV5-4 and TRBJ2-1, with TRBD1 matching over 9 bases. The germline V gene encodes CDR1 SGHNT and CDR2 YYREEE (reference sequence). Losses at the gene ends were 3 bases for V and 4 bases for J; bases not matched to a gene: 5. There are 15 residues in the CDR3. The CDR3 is CASSSRDRVYNEQFF. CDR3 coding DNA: TGTGCCAGCAGCTCCCGGGACAGGGTTTACAATGAGCAGTTCTTC. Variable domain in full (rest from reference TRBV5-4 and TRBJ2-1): ETGVTQSPTHLIKTRGQQVTLRCSSQSGHNTVSWYQQALGQGPQFIFQYYREEENGRGNFPPRFSGLQFPNYSSELNVNALELDDSALYLCASSSRDRVYNEQFFGPGTRLTVL.

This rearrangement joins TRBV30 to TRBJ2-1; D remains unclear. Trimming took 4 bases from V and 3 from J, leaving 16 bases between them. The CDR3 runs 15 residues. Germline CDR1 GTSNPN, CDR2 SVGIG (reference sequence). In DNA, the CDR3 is TGTGCCTGGACCGGACCCCACAATCTCTACAATGAGCAGTTCTTC. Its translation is CAWTGPHNLYNEQFF.

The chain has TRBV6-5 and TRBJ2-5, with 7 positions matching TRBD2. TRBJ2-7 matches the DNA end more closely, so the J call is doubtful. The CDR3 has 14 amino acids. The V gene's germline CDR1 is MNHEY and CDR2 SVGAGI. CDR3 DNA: TGTGCCAGCAGCCAATCGGAGGGAGGGCACGAGCAGTACTTC. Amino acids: CASSQSEGGHEQYF.

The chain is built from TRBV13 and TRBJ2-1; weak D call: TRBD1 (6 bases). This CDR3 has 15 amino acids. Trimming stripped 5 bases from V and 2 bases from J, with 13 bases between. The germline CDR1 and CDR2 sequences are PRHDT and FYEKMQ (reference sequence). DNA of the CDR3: TGTGCCAGCAGCGGCGGACAGACCCCCTACAATGAGCAGTTCTTC. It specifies CASSGGQTPYNEQFF.

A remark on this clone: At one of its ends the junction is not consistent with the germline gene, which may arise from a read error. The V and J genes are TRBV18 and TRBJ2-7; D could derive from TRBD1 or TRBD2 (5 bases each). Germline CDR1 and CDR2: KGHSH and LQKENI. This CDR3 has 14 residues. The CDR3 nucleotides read TGTGCCAGCTCACCACCGGGACCGACAGCAAGGCCGAACTTC. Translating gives CASSPPGPTARPNF.

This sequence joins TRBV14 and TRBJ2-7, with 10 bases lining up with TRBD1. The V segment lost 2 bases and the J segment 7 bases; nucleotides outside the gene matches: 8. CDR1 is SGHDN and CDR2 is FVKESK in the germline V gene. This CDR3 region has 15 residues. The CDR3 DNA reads TGTGCCAGCAGCCAAATGGGGACAGGGGCATGGGAGCAGTACTTC. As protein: CASSQMGTGAWEQYF. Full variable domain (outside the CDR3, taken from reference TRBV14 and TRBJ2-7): EAGVTQFPSHSVIEKGQTVTLRCDPISGHDNLYWYRRVMGKEIKFLLHFVKESKQDESGMPNNRFLAERTGGTYSTLKVQPAELEDSGVYFCASSQMGTGAWEQYFGPGTRLTVT.

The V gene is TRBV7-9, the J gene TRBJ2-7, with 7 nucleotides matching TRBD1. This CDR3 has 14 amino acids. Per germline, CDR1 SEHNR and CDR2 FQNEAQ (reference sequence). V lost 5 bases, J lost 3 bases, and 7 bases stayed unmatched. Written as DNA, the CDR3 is TGTGCCAGCAGCCCCGACAGGGCCCTCTACGAGCAGTACTTC. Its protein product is CASSPDRALYEQYF.